The 21 T cell receptor beta chains reported below all come from one sample, sequenced in a study of blood T cell repertoires in COVID-19. Some clones are missing from TCRdb's copy, which holds only in-frame ones; the method was immunoSEQ multiplex PCR. The sample records about 300,000 clones, 86% being singletons. The sample consisted of peripheral blood. Every receptor here comes from a woman aged 50 to 65 with acute or convalescent COVID-19.

J is TRBJ2-1 and V is TRBV27; D not resolved. The CDR3 has 17 residues. CDR1 and CDR2 (germline): MNHEY, SMNVEV (reference sequence). The V gene lost 3 bases and the J gene lost 0 bases, with 15 bases spanning the gap. CDR3 sequence reads: CASSFMVLRSSYNEQFF. As DNA, the CDR3 is TGTGCCAGCAGTTTCATGGTCCTTCGGAGCTCCTACAATGAGCAGTTCTTC.

The V and J genes are TRBV5-6 and TRBJ2-3; D perhaps matches TRBD2 (7 bases). The CDR3 covers 15 residues. V dropped 4 bases and J dropped 2 bases, with 14 bases sitting between them. Germline lookup yields CDR1 SGHDT and CDR2 YYEEEE. The CDR3 loop is CASSPLAGATDTQYF. The CDR3 DNA follows: TGTGCCAGCAGCCCCCTGGCGGGGGCCACAGATACGCAGTATTTT.

The chain is built from TRBV18 and TRBJ2-1; possibly TRBD1 for D (6 bases). With 2 bases removed from V and 9 bases from J, the gap between germline ends came to 14 bases. CDR1 and CDR2 from the germline V gene are KGHSH and LQKENI. CDR3 length: 14 amino acids. DNA of the CDR3: TGTGCCAGCTCACCAATCAACCGGGACACTGAGCAGTTCTTC. Its translation: CASSPINRDTEQFF.

The CDR3 is CAWETGGTGNTIYF. CDR3 nucleotide sequence: TGTGCCTGGGAGACAGGAGGAACGGGAAACACCATATATTTT. This chain connects TRBV30 to TRBJ1-3, with D maybe TRBD1 (6 bases). The CDR3 totals 14 residues. V was cut by 5 bases and J by 4 bases, with 15 bases left in between. CDR1 GTSNPN and CDR2 SVGIG come from the germline V gene (reference sequence).

The chain recombines TRBV6-5 with TRBJ1-5; maybe TRBD1 (5 bases). V was trimmed by 6 bases and J by 4 bases, leaving 10 bases between them. The CDR3 covers 13 residues. CDR1 MNHEY and CDR2 SVGAGI come from the germline V gene. As DNA, the CDR3 is TGTGCCAGCAGACGTGACAGTAATCAGCCCCAGCATTTT. Translating gives CASRRDSNQPQHF.

The DNA for the CDR3 is TGTGCCAGCAGTTTACCAGGGGAGGGTCAGCCCCAGCATTTT. Translated, it gives CASSLPGEGQPQHF. The chain has TRBV27 and TRBJ1-5, with D possibly TRBD1 on 6 matching bases. Trimming cost V 2 bases and J 6 bases, with 11 bases left between them. The length of the CDR3 is 14 residues. Germline assignment: CDR1 MNHEY and CDR2 SMNVEV (reference sequence).

The chain is built from TRBV30 and TRBJ2-7; D possibly corresponds to TRBD2 (6 bases). The CDR3 spans 15 residues. Germline V lookup: CDR1 GTSNPN, CDR2 SVGIG (reference sequence). The V gene lost 7 bases and the J gene lost 1 base, with 20 bases spanning the gap. The CDR3 reads CALHNRDSTSYEQYF. CDR3 DNA: TGTGCCTTGCATAACCGGGACTCAACTTCCTACGAGCAGTACTTC.

There are a few counts of this clone. The chain joins TRBV28 to TRBJ1-4, with 7 bases fitting TRBD1. Germline V gene sequence: CDR1 MDHEN, CDR2 SYDVKM. CDR3 length equals 16 residues. With 6 bases clipped from V and 4 bases from J, the junction kept 11 bases outside the gene matches. The CDR3 sequence is CASSPAGGTNNEKLFF. CDR3 sequence (DNA): TGTGCCAGCAGCCCTGCAGGGGGAACTAATAATGAAAAACTGTTTTTT.

This chain connects TRBV20-1 to TRBJ2-1, with D perhaps TRBD2 (6 bases). Germline assignment: CDR1 DFQATT and CDR2 SNEGSKA (reference sequence). This CDR3 has 16 residues. The V end lost 3 bases, the J end lost 2 bases, and 17 bases lay between the germline ends. For the CDR3, the DNA is TGCAGTGCTAGTTTGTATGGACTATCCGCCTACAATGAGCAGTTCTTC. This codes for CSASLYGLSAYNEQFF.

This chain links TRBV2 with TRBJ1-4, with D maybe TRBD1 (5 bases). Per the germline V gene, CDR1 is SNHLY and CDR2 is FYNNEI. Trimming took 6 bases from V and 8 from J, leaving 16 bases between them. This CDR3 has 14 residues. The CDR3 reads CASRLPQGEEKLFF. The CDR3 region has the DNA TGTGCCAGCAGGCTACCTCAGGGTGAGGAAAAACTGTTTTTT.

This clone was observed a handful of times. The chain recombines TRBV27 with TRBJ1-2, with D unresolved. The length of the CDR3 is 12 residues. Per the germline V gene, CDR1 is MNHEY and CDR2 is SMNVEV (reference sequence). Between the trimmed V and J ends, which lost 5 bases and 8 bases, there was a span of 12 bases. This chain's CDR3 is CASSPDLQGYTF. CDR3 nucleotides: TGTGCCAGCAGTCCCGACTTGCAGGGCTACACCTTC.

The chain employs TRBV12-1 and TRBJ1-2; the table assigns TRBD1, which was not confirmed against the DNA. TRBV12-1 is given as a pseudogene. This CDR3 has 14 residues. CDR3 nucleotide sequence: TGTGCCAGCAGCCGGGGACACAAAAACTATGGCTACACCTTC. Amino acids: CASSRGHKNYGYTF.

The rearrangement uses TRBV7-3 and TRBJ2-7; D might be TRBD1 (6 bases). Trimming removed 5 bases at V and 2 bases at J, with 13 bases between. Germline V gene data show CDR1 as SGHTA and CDR2 as FQGTGA. CDR3 size: 14 residues. The CDR3 is CASSASWGPYEQYF. CDR3 nucleotides: TGTGCCAGCAGCGCTTCTTGGGGGCCCTACGAGCAGTACTTC.

The chain employs TRBV6-1 and TRBJ2-7; the D is unclear. From germline, CDR1 is MNHNS and CDR2 SASEGT. The V end lost 1 base, the J end lost 6 bases, and 7 bases lay between the germline ends. The length of the CDR3 is 12 residues. The CDR3 sequence is CASSEGFVEQYF. DNA of the CDR3: TGTGCCAGCAGTGAAGGTTTCGTCGAGCAGTACTTC.

The chain has TRBV9 and TRBJ2-1; 11 bases match TRBD2. CDR1 is SGDLS and CDR2 is YYNGEE in the germline V gene. The CDR3 sequence is 15 residues long. V trimming: 4 bases; J trimming: 4 bases; junction bases outside the gene matches: 4. CDR3 nucleotide sequence: TGTGCCAGCAGCTCCGGGACTAGCGGTTACAATGAGCAGTTCTTC. This translates into CASSSGTSGYNEQFF.

V usage is TRBV6-2 or TRBV6-3 and J usage is TRBJ2-4; possible D gene TRBD2, 6 bases. The CDR3 is made up of 18 amino acids. The germline CDR1 and CDR2 sequences are MNHEY and SVGEGT. V gave up 2 bases and J gave up 3 bases, with 20 bases separating them. As DNA, the CDR3 is TGTGCCAGCAGTTACGGGAGGCAGGGAGGAATGGGCAAAAACATTCAGTACTTC. Residues: CASSYGRQGGMGKNIQYF.

This clone showed up just once. The chain combines TRBV11-2 with TRBJ1-5; D might be TRBD1 (6 bases). Germline V lookup: CDR1 SGHAT, CDR2 FQNNGV. V lost 0 bases and J lost 6, with 12 bases in between. The CDR3 is made up of 15 amino acids. The CDR3 here is CASSLDPGVVQPQHF. Here the CDR3 DNA reads TGTGCCAGCAGCTTAGATCCAGGGGTAGTTCAGCCCCAGCATTTT.

The chain employs TRBV6-5 and TRBJ2-7; tentative D call: TRBD2 (5 bases). V lost 6 bases, J lost 0 bases, and 9 bases lay in between. The CDR3 spans 13 residues. Germline V gives CDR1 MNHEY, CDR2 SVGAGI. CDR3 region: CASRRRDSYEQYF. The CDR3 DNA reads TGTGCCAGCAGAAGACGGGACTCCTACGAGCAGTACTTC.

This chain joins TRBV6-6 and TRBJ1-2, with TRBD1 matching 11 bases. This CDR3 spans 14 amino acids. With 5 bases clipped from V and 8 bases from J, the junction kept 7 bases outside the gene matches. Germline CDR1 MNHNY, CDR2 SVGAGI (reference sequence). In DNA, the CDR3 is TGTGCCAGCAGTGGGACAGGGGGAGATTACGGCTACACCTTC. It codes for CASSGTGGDYGYTF.

The rearrangement joins TRBV5-1 to TRBJ1-4, with D unresolved. In germline, CDR1 is SGHRS, CDR2 YFSETQ. The germline V and J ends were trimmed by 4 bases and 0 bases, with 19 bases remaining between them. The CDR3 is 18 residues long. Here the CDR3 reads CASSTGPGSTATNEKLFF. As DNA, the CDR3 is TGCGCCAGCAGCACTGGTCCAGGATCGACCGCAACTAATGAAAAACTGTTTTTT.

CDR3 sequence (DNA): TGTGCCAGCAGTCCAACGACAGGGATAAGTTCACCCCTCCACTTT. Amino acids: CASSPTTGISSPLHF. The chain couples TRBV7-8 to TRBJ1-6, with TRBD1 matching over 7 bases. The CDR3 consists of 15 residues. V shed 6 bases, J shed 9 bases, and the junction held 11 bases outside the gene matches. Germline CDR1 reads SGHVS; CDR2 reads FQNEAQ. Full variable domain (outside the CDR3, taken from reference TRBV7-8 and TRBJ1-6): GAGVSQSPRYKVAKRGQDVALRCDPISGHVSLFWYQQALGQGPEFLTYFQNEAQLDKSGLPSDRFFAERPEGSVSTLKIQRTQQEDSAVYLCASSPTTGISSPLHFGNGTRLTVT.